The 6 T cell receptor beta chains presented below share a single source sample, sequenced in a study of T cell responses to AZD1222 COVID-19 vaccine. Sequencing used immunoSEQ multiplex PCR; TCRdb keeps in-frame clones, though not all of them. This sample has approximately 120,000 clones, with about 89% found just once. The material sequenced was peripheral blood, taken on day 0 of AZD1222 vaccination. The receptors were gathered from an adult in good health.

V is TRBV6-5 and J is TRBJ2-7; TRBD1 agrees at 7 bases. After removal of 3 bases from V and 6 bases from J, the junction contained 11 bases not matched to a gene. CDR3 length: 15 residues. Germline lookup yields CDR1 MNHEY and CDR2 SVGAGI. CDR3 coding DNA: TGTGCCAGCAGTTATTCCGACAGGGTTCTGTCCGAGCAGTACTTC. Translating gives CASSYSDRVLSEQYF.

The chain is built from TRBV14 and TRBJ1-1, with D possibly TRBD1 on 5 matching bases. Trimming stripped 2 bases from V and 2 bases from J, with 6 bases between. CDR1 and CDR2 (germline): SGHDN, FVKESK. The CDR3 spans 13 residues. The CDR3 DNA reads TGTGCCAGCAGCCAACAGGGAAACACTGAAGCTTTCTTT. This translates into CASSQQGNTEAFF. The whole variable domain, filled in from reference TRBV14 and TRBJ1-1, reads EAGVTQFPSHSVIEKGQTVTLRCDPISGHDNLYWYRRVMGKEIKFLLHFVKESKQDESGMPNNRFLAERTGGTYSTLKVQPAELEDSGVYFCASSQQGNTEAFFGQGTRLTVV.

The chain carries TRBV18 and TRBJ1-2; no definite D call. CDR3 length: 14 residues. The ends were cut back, 0 bases at V and 11 bases at J, with 16 bases in the middle. Germline CDR1 KGHSH, CDR2 LQKENI. The CDR3, as DNA: TGTGCCAGCTCACCACCAAGTGCCGCCCAGGCTTACACCTTC. This encodes CASSPPSAAQAYTF.

The table lists this clone with a few counts. V usage is TRBV2 and J usage is TRBJ2-1; 7 bases map to TRBD2. The CDR3 totals 16 residues. Germline CDR1 SNHLY, CDR2 FYNNEI. V shed 6 bases, J shed 0 bases, and the junction held 8 bases outside the gene matches. CDR3 bases: TGTGCCAGCAGATACCGGGAGGCCGGCTCCTACAATGAGCAGTTCTTC. This gives the protein CASRYREAGSYNEQFF.

This clone was recorded only once. This rearrangement joins TRBV5-5 to TRBJ1-1, with unresolved D. The CDR3 sequence is 13 residues long. Germline assignment: CDR1 SGHKS and CDR2 YYEKEE (reference sequence). The germline V and J ends were trimmed by 2 bases and 1 base, with 6 bases remaining between them. The CDR3 region is CASSFQSNTEAFF. The CDR3 nucleotides read TGTGCCAGCAGCTTTCAGTCGAACACTGAAGCTTTCTTT.

This chain uses TRBV7-8 with TRBJ2-2; the match to TRBD2 covers 10 bases. The CDR3 length is 15 residues. Germline CDR1 is SGHVS and CDR2 is FQNEAQ. V lost 7 bases, J lost 5 bases, and 7 bases stayed unmatched. The chain's CDR3 is CASNLGLARTGELFF. CDR3 nucleotide sequence: TGTGCCAGCAACTTGGGACTAGCGAGAACCGGGGAGCTGTTTTTT.